The text below deals with one TCR beta chain. Its antigen has not been determined. Nothing much larger sits one base from this clone, and base qualities are not available. CDR1 and CDR2 are drawn from the germline V gene: SGHNT, YENEEA. CDR3 length: 14 amino acids, cysteine to phenylalanine. Of the read, only the CDR3 DNA is kept; its 42 bases are in frame from base 1. The trim is 1 base for V and 0 bases for J, with a gap of 5 bases between the germline ends. Whole blood was collected in K2EDTA tubes by collaborating institutions according to the institutions' own protocols. For TCRbeta analysis, collaborators shipped samples in one of three forms: frozen whole blood, isolated PBMCs, or DNA extracted from either of those sample types. The immunoSEQ Assay, a bias-controlled multiplex PCR, was used to amplify TCRbeta CDR3 regions from genomic DNA. The paper's processing steps were these. The number of nucleated cells in each sample was estimated by amplification of reference gene primers within the assay. To quantify the absolute abundance of each unique TCRbeta CDR3 rearrangement, sequence reads were collapsed and filtered. For each sample, productive Simpson clonality was calculated as the square root of Simpson's diversity index over productive rearrangements. TCRdb stores this immuneACCESS table with in-frame sequences only. Part of the clones is absent; in the studies checked, under half of the shortfall reflects unresolved V genes, and no reason is known for the rest. V, J and clone size reflect that table, while D and trimming were determined from the DNA. The sample has under 250,000 clones on record, roughly four fifths of them singletons. Roughly 2.6% of the sample goes to the ten largest clones.

This entry is derived from a study of blood T cell repertoires in COVID-19 (dated by TCRdb to the early 2020s). About the investigation overall: Collaborator samples came from the United States, Italy and Spain and covered acute and convalescent phases of COVID-19. The material from the prospective study consisted of cDNA or gDNA derived from T cells, B-cell-depleted T cells, or PBMCs. Subjects who had been exposed to COVID-19, were actively infected with it, or had recovered from it provided the deeply sampled blood TCRbeta repertoires that made up the dataset. The repertoires were released in a freely available public database meant as a resource for research on the immune response to SARS-CoV-2. Samples came from the ongoing ImmuneRACE study (first 160 participants) plus 1,254 subjects from 6 global collaborators. The sample metadata nearly always contained a de-identified subject ID, COVID-19 status, age in years and sex. Where available, HLA class I and class II types were obtained from metadata supplied by the sample provider rather than from assay-based typing.

Findings and caveats that apply to the study as a whole: The amount of clinical and demographic metadata varied by source and participant and was provided uncurated.

Sequenced: peripheral blood. The sequence was collected from a woman aged 40 to 50 with active or convalescent COVID-19. The chain was built from TRBV11-3 and TRBJ2-3, with an unclear D gene assignment. The DNA sequence is given as TGTGCCAGCAGCTTAGGGCCTAGCACAGATACGCAGTATTTT. This gives the protein CASSLGPSTDTQYF. The CDR3 plus the reference TRBV11-3 and TRBJ2-3 genes for the other parts give the full variable domain: EAGVVQSPRYKIIEKKQPVAFWCNPISGHNTLYWYLQNLGQGPELLIRYENEEAVDDSQLPKDRFSAERLKGVDSTLKIQPAELGDSAVYLCASSLGPSTDTQYFGPGTRLTVL.